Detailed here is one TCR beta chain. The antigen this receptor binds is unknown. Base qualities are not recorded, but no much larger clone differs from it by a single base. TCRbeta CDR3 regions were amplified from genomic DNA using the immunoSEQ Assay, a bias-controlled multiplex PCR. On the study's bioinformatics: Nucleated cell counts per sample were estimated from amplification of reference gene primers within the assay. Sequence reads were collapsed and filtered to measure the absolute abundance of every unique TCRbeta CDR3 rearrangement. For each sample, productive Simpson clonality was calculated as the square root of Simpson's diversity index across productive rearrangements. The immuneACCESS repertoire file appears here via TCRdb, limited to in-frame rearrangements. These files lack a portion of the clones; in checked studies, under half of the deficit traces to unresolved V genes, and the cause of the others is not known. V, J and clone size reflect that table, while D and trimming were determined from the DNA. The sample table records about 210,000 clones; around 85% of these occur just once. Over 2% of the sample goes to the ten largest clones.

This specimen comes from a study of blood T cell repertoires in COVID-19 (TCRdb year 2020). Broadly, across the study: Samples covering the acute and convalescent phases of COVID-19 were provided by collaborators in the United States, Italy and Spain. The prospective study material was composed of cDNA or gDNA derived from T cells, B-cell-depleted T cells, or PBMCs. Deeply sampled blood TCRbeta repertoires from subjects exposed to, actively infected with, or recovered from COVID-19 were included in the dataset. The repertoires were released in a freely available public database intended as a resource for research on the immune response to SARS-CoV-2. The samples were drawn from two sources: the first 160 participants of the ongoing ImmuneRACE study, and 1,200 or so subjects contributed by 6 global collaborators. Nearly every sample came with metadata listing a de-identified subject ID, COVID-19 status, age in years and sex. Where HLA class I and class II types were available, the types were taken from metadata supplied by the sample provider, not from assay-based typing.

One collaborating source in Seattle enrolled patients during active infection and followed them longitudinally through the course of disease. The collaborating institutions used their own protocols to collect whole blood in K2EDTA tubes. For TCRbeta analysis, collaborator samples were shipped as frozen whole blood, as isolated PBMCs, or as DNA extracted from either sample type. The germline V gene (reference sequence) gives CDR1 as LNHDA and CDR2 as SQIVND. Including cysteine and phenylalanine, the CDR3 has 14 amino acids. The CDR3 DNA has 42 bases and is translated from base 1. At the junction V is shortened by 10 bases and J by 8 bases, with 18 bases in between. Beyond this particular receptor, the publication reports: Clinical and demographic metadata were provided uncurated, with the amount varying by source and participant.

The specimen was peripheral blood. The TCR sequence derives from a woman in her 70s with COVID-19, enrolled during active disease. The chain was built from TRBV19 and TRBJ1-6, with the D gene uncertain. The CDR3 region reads CATRSGEDYSPLHF. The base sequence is TGTGCCACCCGGAGCGGGGAGGACTATTCACCCCTCCACTTT.